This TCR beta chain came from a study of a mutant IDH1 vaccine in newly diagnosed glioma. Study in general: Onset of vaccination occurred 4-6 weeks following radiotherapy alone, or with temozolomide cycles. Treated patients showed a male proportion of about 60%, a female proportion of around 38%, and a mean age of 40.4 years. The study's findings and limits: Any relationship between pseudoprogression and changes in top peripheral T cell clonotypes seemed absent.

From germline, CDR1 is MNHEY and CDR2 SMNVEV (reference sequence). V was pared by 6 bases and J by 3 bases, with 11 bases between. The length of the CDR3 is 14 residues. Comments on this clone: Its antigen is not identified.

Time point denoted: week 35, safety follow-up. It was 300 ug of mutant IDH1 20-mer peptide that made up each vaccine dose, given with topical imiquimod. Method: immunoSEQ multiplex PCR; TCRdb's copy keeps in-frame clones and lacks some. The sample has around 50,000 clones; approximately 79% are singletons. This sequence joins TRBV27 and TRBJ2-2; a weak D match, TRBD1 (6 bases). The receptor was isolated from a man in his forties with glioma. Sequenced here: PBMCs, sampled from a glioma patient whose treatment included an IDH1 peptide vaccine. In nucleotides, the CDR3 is TGTGCCAGCAGCCTTAACAGGGACACCGGGGAGCTGTTTTTT. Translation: CASSLNRDTGELFF.